The clone carrying this T cell receptor beta chain was observed once. Within the sample, other DNA sequences also encode this same CDR3. This record comes from a study of blood T cell repertoires in COVID-19. Trimming took 5 bases from V and 4 from J; bases not matched to a gene: 5. The CDR3 covers 16 residues. The germline V gene encodes CDR1 SGHVS and CDR2 FQNEAQ. Among Cohort 3 donors, those recovered had two negative PCRs, clearance, or symptom resolution. Method: immunoSEQ multiplex PCR; TCRdb's copy keeps in-frame clones and lacks some. The sample records 200,000 to 300,000 clones, 85% to 90% being singletons.

This clonotype was obtained from a man aged 35-49 years who had recovered from COVID-19. The chain is built from TRBV7-8 and TRBJ2-2, with 12 positions matching TRBD2. Sequencing was carried out using PBMCs or T cells enriched from blood (not recorded which). CDR3 residues: CASSRLAGVLTGELFF. The CDR3 DNA is TGTGCCAGCAGCAGACTAGCGGGAGTGCTCACCGGGGAGCTGTTTTTT.